This paragraph covers one T cell receptor (beta chain) sequence. Its antigen specificity is not known. The input lacks base qualities; no much larger clone sits a single base away. The data are from a study of shared clonotypes between healthy human individuals (TCRdb year 2020). Regarding the complete study: A few men and two women, aged 18 to 49 years, made up the cohort. For each donor, CD4 naive and CD4 memory were each given three plates, CD8 naive was given two plates, and CD8 memory was given one plate. Blood TCR repertoires of five healthy adults were deeply sequenced to estimate repertoire size and the extent of clonotype sharing between individuals. Different laboratories and diverse techniques were used to prepare libraries and sequence TCR repertoires, to increase sequencing depth and limit assay-specific biases. Between about 0.8 and 9.5 billion PBMCs per donor were obtained by leukapheresis. Points the paper makes about the study in general: Compared with non-shared clonotypes, clonotypes shared by all four sorted-subset donors had higher generation probabilities. Estimated clonotype richness was generally larger for naive than for memory subsets. Sampling was limited to blood, and TCR repertoires in tissue likely differ from TCR repertoires in blood. Based on pairwise subsampling, the degree of clonotype sharing among donors was expected to be affected by sequencing depth. Because the study included a small number of donors, the genetic and exposure-history diversity represented was limited. Rarefaction of sorted-subset datasets indicated incomplete sequencing despite the large sequencing depth. Across several donors, approximately 4.6% of naive CD4, more than 3% of naive CD8, roughly 2.3% of memory CD4, and about 0.44% of memory CD8 clonotypes were shared.

TCR CDR3 regions were amplified from genomic DNA by multiplex PCR using the deep immunoSEQ assay. Extracted genomic DNA from each cell subset was distributed evenly across all wells of several immunoSEQ 96-well plates, and each plate was treated as a replicate. For sorted subsets, about 210 ng of genomic DNA, equivalent to around 29,000 T cell genomes, went into each replicate PCR. Purified libraries were quantified with a Qubit 3.0 fluorometer, sized on a Bioanalyzer 2100, and re-quantified with the KAPA Library Quantification kit. A separate single-read 150-cycle Illumina NextSeq 550 flow cell was used to sequence each immunoSEQ 96-well plate. Per the source publication's procedure: Because the immunoSEQ output held only junctional sequences and lacked quality scores, the filtering could not match the filtering applied to full-length reads. To assign V/J genes and CDR3, sequences were annotated against IMGT germline references using PyIR, a Python wrapper for IgBLAST v1.9. Any read was removed if the V/J assignment was weak (E-value above 1e-6), the CDR3 was missing, or the read contained stop codons, out-of-frame junctions, or ambiguous translated residues. A V3J clonotype was defined by an identical inferred V gene, J gene, and CDR3 amino acid sequence. Percentage overlap between repertoires was computed as shared unique clonotypes divided by the size of the smaller repertoire. RTK rarefaction, the Chao1 estimator, and Recon v2.1 estimates of unobserved clonotypes were used to assess repertoire richness. Generation probabilities were computed with OLGA for all TCRbeta clonotypes obtained by the gDNA method from four donors. TCRdb carries this immuneACCESS record with in-frame sequences only. Its versions omit some clonotypes, under half of them owing to an unresolved V gene in the studies checked, with the rest unexplained. That table gives V, J and clone size, and the DNA gave D and trimming. In this sample the table shows 850,000 to 1,200,000 clones, about 74% of which occur a single time. Over 1.3% of the sample goes to the ten largest clones.

V ends up 5 bases short and J 8 bases short, with an unmatched junction base count of 10. CDR1 and CDR2, per the germline V gene (reference sequence), are WNHNN and SYGVQD. The CDR3, from cysteine to phenylalanine, totals 17 residues. The kept DNA is CDR3 alone, 51 bases in frame from the first base. Healthy HIV-negative adults with no recently reported acute infections or vaccinations were included as donors. Every donor was a Caucasian adult living in Nashville, Tennessee, USA. CD4+ T cells were enriched by magnetic negative selection, after which naive cells were positively selected on CD45RA and the negative fraction was taken as the memory subset. Blood was obtained by leukapheresis, after which PBMCs were separated by Ficoll-Histopaque density gradient centrifugation and cryopreserved in liquid nitrogen vapor phase. Analytical flow cytometry was used to check the purity and quantity of every magnetically sorted T cell population. From each sorted fraction, genomic DNA was isolated and quantified by UV absorbance on a Nanodrop 2000c.

Input material: memory CD4+ T cells sorted from blood. This specimen's cell subset or site label, interpreted: CD45RA-negative fraction. The clonotype originates from a man between 18 and 35 years old in good health. The chain is made from TRBV10-1 and TRBJ2-1, with 15 bases in between that match TRBD2. CDR3 region: CASSTTPGLAGGHEQFF. The base sequence is TGCGCCAGCAGTACAACCCCGGGACTAGCGGGGGGTCATGAGCAGTTCTTC.